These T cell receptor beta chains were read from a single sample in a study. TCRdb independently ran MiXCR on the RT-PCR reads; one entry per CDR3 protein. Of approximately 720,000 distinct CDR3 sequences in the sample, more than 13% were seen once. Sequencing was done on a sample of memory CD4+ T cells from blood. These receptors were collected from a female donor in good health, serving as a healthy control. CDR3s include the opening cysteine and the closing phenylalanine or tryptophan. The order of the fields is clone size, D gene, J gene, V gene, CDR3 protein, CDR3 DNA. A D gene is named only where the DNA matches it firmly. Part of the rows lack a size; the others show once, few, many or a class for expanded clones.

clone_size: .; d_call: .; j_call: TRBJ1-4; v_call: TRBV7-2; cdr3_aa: CASSLGGLANEKLFF; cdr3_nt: TGTGCCAGCAGCTTAGGGGGTCTGGCTAATGAAAAACTGTTTTTT
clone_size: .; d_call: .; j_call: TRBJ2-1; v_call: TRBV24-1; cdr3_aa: CATSGQGSYNEQFF; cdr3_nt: TGTGCCACCAGTGGTCAGGGCTCCTACAATGAGCAGTTCTTC
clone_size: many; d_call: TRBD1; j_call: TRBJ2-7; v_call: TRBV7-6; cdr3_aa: CASSLGEGTGFYEQYF; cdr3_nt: TGTGCCAGCAGCTTAGGGGAAGGGACAGGGTTCTACGAGCAGTACTTC
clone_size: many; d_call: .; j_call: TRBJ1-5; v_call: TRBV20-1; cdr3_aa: CSARDVTRGQPQHF; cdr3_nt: TGCAGTGCTAGAGATGTCACCCGGGGACAGCCCCAGCATTTT
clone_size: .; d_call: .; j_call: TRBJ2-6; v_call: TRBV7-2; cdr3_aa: CASSSQTGANVLTF; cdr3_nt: TGTGCCAGCAGCTCCCAGACTGGGGCCAACGTCCTGACTTTC
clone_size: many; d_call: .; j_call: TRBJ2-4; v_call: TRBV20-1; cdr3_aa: CSAARGIQYF; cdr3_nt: TGCAGTGCTGCCCGTGGCATTCAGTACTTC
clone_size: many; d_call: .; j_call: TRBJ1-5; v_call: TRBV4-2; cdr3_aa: CASSQHIRGSPNNQPQHF; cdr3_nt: TGTGCCAGCAGCCAGCATATTAGGGGGTCGCCCAATAATCAGCCCCAGCATTTT
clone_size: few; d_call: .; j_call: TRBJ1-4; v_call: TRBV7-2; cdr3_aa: CASSQDGVNEKLFF; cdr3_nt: TGTGCCAGCAGCCAAGACGGGGTTAATGAAAAACTGTTTTTT
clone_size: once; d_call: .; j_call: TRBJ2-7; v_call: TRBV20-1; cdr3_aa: CSARTSGRNYKQYF; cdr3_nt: TGCAGTGCTAGGACCTCGGGCAGGAACTACAAGCAGTACTTC
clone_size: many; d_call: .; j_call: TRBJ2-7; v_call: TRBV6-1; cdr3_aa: CASSEQGTYEQYF; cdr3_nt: TGTGCCAGCTCAGAGCAGGGTACCTACGAGCAGTACTTC